One sample yielded the 30 T cell receptor beta chains listed below, sequenced in a study of coeliac disease. Only in-frame clones appear in the TCRdb table, and some are missing; sequencing was by immunoSEQ multiplex PCR. The table has 5,000 or so clones, roughly two thirds seen once; the top ten hold approximately 10%. Sequencing used lamina propria lymphocytes from the gut. These receptors were collected from a woman in her 70s with celiac disease.

This clone appeared a few times. The chain combines TRBV7-9 with TRBJ2-5; TRBD2 matches at 14 bases. The length of the CDR3 is 15 residues. V lost 5 bases and J lost 4; bases outside the gene matches: 3. Looked up from germline, CDR1 is SEHNR and CDR2 is FQNEAQ (reference sequence). CDR3 amino acids: CASSPGTSGGETQYF. CDR3 sequence (DNA): TGTGCCAGCAGCCCTGGGACTAGCGGGGGAGAGACCCAGTACTTC.

This clone was seen more than once but under ten times. J is TRBJ2-3 and V is TRBV6-1; no reliable D call. Germline assignment: CDR1 MNHNS and CDR2 SASEGT. Trimming took off 7 bases at V and 1 base at J, with 9 bases between the two ends. The CDR3 runs 13 residues. CDR3 nucleotide sequence: TGTGCCAGCACCCCTCGAGGCACAGATACGCAGTATTTT. It codes for CASTPRGTDTQYF.

This clone has a handful of counts. The rearrangement joins TRBV6-5 to TRBJ2-7, with 7 bases aligning to TRBD1. Germline trimming cut 5 bases from V and 2 bases from J; bases unmatched to any gene: 6. The CDR3 covers 14 residues. The germline gives CDR1 MNHEY, CDR2 SVGAGI. CDR3 protein: CASSLRDSTYEQYF. The CDR3 nucleotides are TGTGCCAGCAGTCTCCGGGACAGTACCTACGAGCAGTACTTC.

The CDR3 sequence: CASKQGISGEQYF. The CDR3 coding sequence is TGCGCCAGCAAACAGGGGATCAGTGGCGAGCAGTACTTC. The chain joins TRBV5-1 to TRBJ2-7; 7 nucleotides line up with TRBD1. With V trimmed by 6 bases and J by 6 bases, 9 bases remained unmatched. The CDR3 has 13 residues. Looked up from germline, CDR1 is SGHRS and CDR2 is YFSETQ.

The rearrangement joins TRBV30 to TRBJ1-6, with D perhaps matching TRBD1 (6 bases). The CDR3 extends over 16 amino acids. Trimming shortened V by 4 bases and J by 8 bases, and 21 bases separated the two germline ends. The V gene's germline CDR1 is GTSNPN and CDR2 SVGIG (reference sequence). CDR3 in amino acids: CAWTTVGGQGYSPLHF. CDR3 nucleotides: TGTGCCTGGACAACCGTTGGGGGCCAGGGATATTCACCCCTCCACTTT.

This sequence joins TRBV4-3 and TRBJ1-1; 7 positions match TRBD1. Germline V lookup: CDR1 LGHNA, CDR2 YSLEER. V shed 1 base, J shed 4 bases, and the junction held 15 bases outside the gene matches. CDR3 length: 18 residues. CDR3 nucleotides: TGCGCCAGCAGCCAAGGTCTTCCCTTTCAGGGGGTAGGCACTGAAGCTTTCTTT. Its protein product is CASSQGLPFQGVGTEAFF.

The V gene is TRBV18, the J gene TRBJ2-7; D is perhaps TRBD1 (5 bases). The CDR3 runs to 12 residues. The V and J ends lost 6 bases and 3 bases respectively, with 9 bases between them. The germline CDR1 and CDR2 sequences are KGHSH and LQKENI. CDR3 protein: CASSTDSYEQYF. CDR3 DNA sequence: TGTGCCAGCTCGACAGACAGCTACGAGCAGTACTTC.

The V gene is TRBV4-1, the J gene TRBJ2-1, with 8 bases aligning to TRBD2. V shed 0 bases, J shed 7 bases, and the junction held 14 bases outside the gene matches. The CDR3 is made up of 18 amino acids. Germline V gene data show CDR1 as MGHRA and CDR2 as YSYEKL. The CDR3 coding sequence is TGCGCCAGCAGCCAAGATGCCCGACCGAGCGGGGGATGGAATGAGCAGTTCTTC. This gives the protein CASSQDARPSGGWNEQFF.

As concerns this clone: The junction shows a germline mismatch at one end, possibly a read error. The same CDR3 also results from other DNA sequences found in this sample. This rearrangement joins TRBV27 to TRBJ2-2, with 12 bases identical to TRBD1. CDR1 is MNHEY, CDR2 SMNVEV, per germline (reference sequence). This CDR3 is 17 amino acids long. CDR3 bases: TGTGCCAGCAGTCCGCGGGGGACAGGGGGCGCGTTCGGGGAGCTGTTCTTT. This gives the protein CASSPRGTGGAFGELFF.

The chain joins TRBV27 to TRBJ2-7; 8 bases agree with TRBD1. J gave up 7 bases and V 4 bases, and 6 bases lay outside the gene matches. Germline values: CDR1 MNHEY, CDR2 SMNVEV (reference sequence). The CDR3 has 13 amino acids. The CDR3 sequence is CASSWTGSGEQYF. The CDR3 DNA reads as TGTGCCAGCAGTTGGACAGGGTCGGGGGAGCAGTACTTC.

CDR3: CASKPRGQATGELFF. The CDR3 nucleotides read TGTGCCAGCAAACCGAGGGGACAGGCCACCGGGGAGCTGTTTTTT. The V and J genes are TRBV19 and TRBJ2-2; 8 bases are shared with TRBD1. The CDR3 extends over 15 amino acids. CDR1 is LNHDA, CDR2 SQIVND, per germline (reference sequence). The V and J ends lost 9 bases and 4 bases, in that order; junction bases with no gene match: 10.

The genes are TRBV6-4 and TRBJ2-3, with TRBD1 matching over 10 bases. Germline V gene lookup returns CDR1 MRHNA and CDR2 SNTAGT. The trim removed 8 bases at V and 3 bases at J, leaving 2 bases unmatched. CDR3 size: 13 residues. The CDR3 DNA is TGTGCCAGCGGGACAGGGGATACAGATACGCAGTATTTT. Translated: CASGTGDTDTQYF.

The V call is TRBV11-1, the J call TRBJ1-2, with TRBD1 matching 12 bases. The CDR3 runs 13 residues. V was pared by 6 bases and J by 8 bases, with 4 bases of the junction left unmatched. Germline lookup yields CDR1 SGHAT and CDR2 FQDESV (reference sequence). CDR3 nucleotides: TGTGCCAGCAGTGGGACAGGGGGCCGCGGCTACACCTTC. This gives the protein CASSGTGGRGYTF.

The chain combines TRBV2 with TRBJ2-7; D gene unclear. Deletions cut 0 bases from V and 3 bases from J, with 6 bases between. The CDR3 runs 13 residues. Per the germline V gene, CDR1 is SNHLY and CDR2 is FYNNEI. This CDR3 is CASSEAPGYEQYF. DNA for the CDR3: TGTGCCAGCAGTGAAGCGCCCGGCTACGAGCAGTACTTC.

The chain carries TRBV6-1 and TRBJ1-2, with a possible D match to TRBD1 (5 bases). This CDR3 has 13 amino acids. Germline loops: CDR1 MNHNS, CDR2 SASEGT. Trimming pared 6 bases from V and 5 bases from J, leaving 13 bases between. The CDR3 DNA is TGTGCCAGCAGGACCGACAGTTTATATGGCTACACCTTC. This encodes CASRTDSLYGYTF.

The V gene is TRBV7-9, the J gene TRBJ1-5, with unresolved D. Germline loops: CDR1 SEHNR, CDR2 FQNEAQ (reference sequence). This CDR3 has 15 amino acids. The germline V and J ends were trimmed by 4 bases and 4 bases, with 14 bases remaining between them. The CDR3 protein is CASSSDQPGNQPQHF. CDR3 nucleotides: TGTGCCAGCAGCTCCGACCAGCCGGGGAATCAGCCCCAGCATTTT.

This clone was recorded only once. The chain has TRBV7-9 and TRBJ2-1, with 11 bases lining up with TRBD2. The CDR3 loop spans 15 amino acids. The ends lost 0 bases at V and 8 bases at J; junction bases unmatched: 3. CDR1 and CDR2 (germline): SEHNR, FQNEAQ (reference sequence). CDR3 DNA: TGTGCCAGCAGCTTAGCTAGCGGGGGGGCCCATGAGCAGTTCTTC. This gives the protein CASSLASGGAHEQFF.

V gene TRBV6-1 combines with J gene TRBJ2-7; 10 bases line up with TRBD2. Germline V gene lookup returns CDR1 MNHNS and CDR2 SASEGT. The CDR3 is 14 amino acids. The ends lost 8 bases at V and 4 bases at J; junction bases unmatched: 8. Here the CDR3 DNA reads TGTGCCAGCGGTCAGCGGGGGGGCCGGTACGAGCAGTACTTC. Translation gives CASGQRGGRYEQYF.

The chain couples TRBV4-1 to TRBJ1-4; D unresolved. V was trimmed by 3 bases and J by 8 bases, leaving 16 bases between them. CDR1 is MGHRA and CDR2 is YSYEKL in the germline V gene. The CDR3 consists of 15 residues. The CDR3 coding sequence is TGCGCCAGCAGCCACACGTGGCATGAATACGAAAAACTGTTTTTT. This sequence encodes CASSHTWHEYEKLFF.

V and J are TRBV7-8 and TRBJ2-5, with TRBD2 as a possible D gene (5 bases). Deletions cut 5 bases from V and 1 base from J, with 14 bases between. Germline V lookup: CDR1 SGHVS, CDR2 FQNEAQ. CDR3 length: 15 residues. CDR3: CASSTQPGLQETQYF. CDR3 in DNA: TGTGCCAGCAGCACCCAGCCAGGACTCCAAGAGACCCAGTACTTC.

This chain uses TRBV11-2 with TRBJ2-7; the match to TRBD2 covers 7 bases. The ends lost 8 bases at V and 7 bases at J; junction bases unmatched: 14. The length of the CDR3 is 14 residues. In germline, CDR1 is SGHAT, CDR2 FQNNGV. The CDR3 nucleotides read TGTGCCAGCCATGGGAGGGAAAATTTTGGAGAGCAGTACTTC. It is translated as CASHGRENFGEQYF.

The CDR3 nucleotides read TGCGCCAGCAGGTACTTTGGGAGTGGAGATGCTGAAGCTTTCTTT. It codes for CASRYFGSGDAEAFF. V usage is TRBV5-1 and J usage is TRBJ1-1; D is undetermined. Germline V gene data show CDR1 as SGHRS and CDR2 as YFSETQ. V was pared by 5 bases and J by 6 bases, with 20 bases between. CDR3 size: 15 residues.

The chain links TRBV6-4 to TRBJ2-2; a possible D gene is TRBD2 (7 bases). Germline loops: CDR1 MRHNA, CDR2 SNTAGT. The V end lost 0 bases, the J end lost 4 bases, and 12 bases lay between the germline ends. This CDR3 is built from 16 residues. CDR3 in amino acids: CASSDSGGQATGELFF. CDR3 sequence (DNA): TGTGCCAGCAGTGACTCCGGGGGGCAGGCCACCGGGGAGCTGTTTTTT.

This clone was picked up one time. The chain carries TRBV19 and TRBJ1-6; 8 nucleotides match TRBD1. Germline values: CDR1 LNHDA, CDR2 SQIVND (reference sequence). This CDR3 is 16 amino acids long. The V gene end was trimmed by 5 bases and the J gene end by 4 bases; junction bases not matched to a gene: 7. CDR3 bases: TGTGCCAGTAGTGAGACTCGGACAGGGTATAATTCACCCCTCCACTTT. Protein sequence: CASSETRTGYNSPLHF.

This clone turned up a few times. The rearrangement uses TRBV15 and TRBJ1-2; no clear D. The CDR3 extends over 15 amino acids. The germline V and J ends were trimmed by 0 bases and 6 bases, with 14 bases remaining between them. CDR1 is LNHNV, CDR2 YYDKDF, per germline (reference sequence). The DNA for the CDR3 is TGTGCCACCAGCAGAGATCATTCTACCAACGATGGCTACACCTTC. Its translation: CATSRDHSTNDGYTF.

The chain links TRBV27 to TRBJ1-3; D not certain. The CDR3 extends over 17 amino acids. Trimming cost V 7 bases and J 0 bases, with 19 bases left between them. Germline CDR1 and CDR2: MNHEY and SMNVEV (reference sequence). CDR3 DNA: TGTGCCAGCAATAAAGGAGTTTCGGTCCCCTCTGGAAACACCATATATTTT. Translation: CASNKGVSVPSGNTIYF.

The J gene is TRBJ1-2, the V gene TRBV2, with 7 nucleotides matching TRBD1. This CDR3 contains 15 residues. Per germline, CDR1 SNHLY and CDR2 FYNNEI. Trimming at V came to 6 bases and at J to 2 bases, leaving 9 bases not matched to a gene. The CDR3 reads CASRGRGMGNYGYTF. CDR3 DNA sequence: TGTGCCAGCAGGGGCAGGGGGATGGGGAACTATGGCTACACCTTC. The whole variable domain, filled in from reference TRBV2 and TRBJ1-2, reads EPEVTQTPSHQVTQMGQEVILRCVPISNHLYFYWYRQILGQKVEFLVSFYNNEISEKSEIFDDQFSVERPDGSNFTLKIRSTKLEDSAMYFCASRGRGMGNYGYTFGSGTRLTVV.

This clone was seen just once. The DNA of the CDR3 is TGTGCCAGCAGTGAACGTGGCCGACAAAACGATGAGCAGTTCTTC. This codes for CASSERGRQNDEQFF. J is TRBJ2-1 and V is TRBV2; D is unresolved. This CDR3 is built from 15 residues. Germline loops: CDR1 SNHLY, CDR2 FYNNEI. The germline V and J ends were trimmed by 2 bases and 8 bases, with 16 bases remaining between them.

The rearrangement uses TRBV5-1 and TRBJ2-7, with a possible D match to TRBD1 (5 bases). The length of the CDR3 is 13 residues. Trimming pared 3 bases from V and 8 bases from J, leaving 15 bases between. Germline V gives CDR1 SGHRS, CDR2 YFSETQ. The CDR3 region has the DNA TGCGCCAGCAGCTCTCCAGGGTTCGAGAAGCAGTACTTC. This codes for CASSSPGFEKQYF. Together with reference TRBV5-1 and TRBJ2-7, the CDR3 gives the full variable domain: KAGVTQTPRYLIKTRGQQVTLSCSPISGHRSVSWYQQTPGQGLQFLFEYFSETQRNKGNFPGRFSGRQFSNSRSEMNVSTLELGDSALYLCASSSPGFEKQYFGPGTRLTVT.

CDR3 in amino acids: CASSIQGGASSYNSPLHF. The CDR3 DNA sequence: TGTGCCAGCAGTATACAGGGTGGGGCGAGCTCCTATAATTCACCCCTCCACTTT. The chain combines TRBV7-2 with TRBJ1-6; D is possibly TRBD1 (6 bases). Trimming left V 6 bases short and J 0 bases short, with 18 bases between. From germline, CDR1 is SGHTA and CDR2 FQGNSA. The CDR3 is 18 amino acids.